One sample yielded the 30 T cell receptor beta chains listed below, sequenced in a study of shared clonotypes between healthy human individuals. Measured with immunoSEQ multiplex PCR; TCRdb has only the in-frame clones, and not every one. The table shows 800,000 to 950,000 clones, with 95% to 97% occurring only once. CD45RO-negative CD8 cells positively selected for CCR7 made up the naive population, which excluded terminally differentiated effector memory CD45RA+ cells. The sequencing sample was made of naive CD8+ T cells sorted from blood. Source of these receptors: a man aged 25 to 40 in good health.

This rearrangement joins TRBV29-1 to TRBJ2-1; 7 bases map to TRBD2. The germline CDR1 and CDR2 sequences are SQVTM and ANQGSEA. V lost 3 bases to trimming and J lost 4 bases; unmatched junction nucleotides: 12. The CDR3 consists of 16 residues. CDR3 DNA: TGCAGCGTTGAGGGGGGGTTAAGGCAGGCATACAATGAGCAGTTCTTC. As protein: CSVEGGLRQAYNEQFF.

This clone was seen only once. This chain uses TRBV27 with TRBJ2-1; D possibly corresponds to TRBD2 (5 bases). CDR3 length equals 15 residues. The germline CDR1 and CDR2 sequences are MNHEY and SMNVEV (reference sequence). The CDR3 nucleotides are TGTGCAACTCTGGCTAGCCCGAGCTCCTACAATGAGCAGTTCTTC. As protein: CATLASPSSYNEQFF.

This chain connects TRBV11-2 to TRBJ2-1; 9 nucleotides line up with TRBD2. The CDR3 runs 17 residues. V gave up 1 base and J gave up 4 bases; unmatched junction bases: 8. In germline, CDR1 is SGHAT, CDR2 FQNNGV. CDR3 bases: TGTGCCAGCAGCTTAGTAGCGGGAGAAGTAGGGTACAATGAGCAGTTCTTC. The encoded protein is CASSLVAGEVGYNEQFF.

The chain uses TRBV13 and TRBJ1-4; tentatively, D is TRBD1 (6 bases). This CDR3 is 17 amino acids long. Germline V gene data show CDR1 as PRHDT and CDR2 as FYEKMQ (reference sequence). V gave up 4 bases and J gave up 0 bases, with 15 bases separating them. In DNA form, the CDR3 reads TGTGCCAGCAGCTCTCGGACAGAGGCTGCAACTAATGAAAAACTGTTTTTT. Translating gives CASSSRTEAATNEKLFF.

In DNA, the CDR3 is TGTGCCAGCTCACCTGCCCCAGGGGTAGCAGATACGCAGTATTTT. The encoded protein is CASSPAPGVADTQYF. The rearrangement links TRBV18 to TRBJ2-3; TRBD1 is a possible D gene (6 bases). Trimming cost V 3 bases and J 4 bases, with 14 bases left between them. Germline-derived CDR1 and CDR2 are KGHSH and LQKENI. The CDR3 extends over 15 amino acids. Together with reference TRBV18 and TRBJ2-3, the CDR3 gives the full variable domain: NAGVMQNPRHLVRRRGQEARLRCSPMKGHSHVYWYRQLPEEGLKFMVYLQKENIIDESGMPKERFSAEFPKEGPSILRIQQVVRGDSAAYFCASSPAPGVADTQYFGPGTRLTVL.

The chain has TRBV27 and TRBJ2-1; 15 bases are a match to TRBD2. The CDR3 loop spans 18 amino acids. Looked up from germline, CDR1 is MNHEY and CDR2 is SMNVEV (reference sequence). V shed 2 bases, J shed 1 base, and the junction held 3 bases outside the gene matches. The DNA of the CDR3 is TGTGCCAGCAGTTTAGGACTAGCGGGAGGGACGTCCTACAATGAGCAGTTCTTC. Its translation: CASSLGLAGGTSYNEQFF.

The chain recombines TRBV11-3 with TRBJ2-7, with TRBD2 matching over 10 bases. CDR3 size: 16 residues. With V trimmed by 5 bases and J by 5 bases, 12 bases remained unmatched. Germline CDR1 is SGHNT and CDR2 is YENEEA. The CDR3 spells CASSPLGTSGMDEQYF. The DNA of the CDR3 is TGTGCCAGCAGCCCCCTGGGAACTAGCGGGATGGACGAGCAGTACTTC.

The J gene is TRBJ1-5, the V gene TRBV21-1. TRBV21-1 is recorded as a pseudogene. The CDR3 has 15 amino acids. The CDR3 bases are TGTGCCAGCAGCAAAAAAGGACGGTTCAATCAGCCCCAGCATTTT. This translates into CASSKKGRFNQPQHF.

The chain links TRBV15 to TRBJ2-7; TRBD2 is a possible D gene (5 bases). The germline CDR1 and CDR2 sequences are LNHNV and YYDKDF (reference sequence). The V and J ends lost 0 bases and 2 bases respectively, with 14 bases between them. CDR3 size: 16 residues. CDR3 residues: CATSRDVGGFPYEQYF. The CDR3 DNA reads as TGTGCCACCAGCAGAGATGTAGGCGGGTTTCCCTACGAGCAGTACTTC.

This clone came up once. The V and J genes are TRBV7-6 and TRBJ2-7; no definite D call. The V gene's germline CDR1 is SGHVS and CDR2 FNYEAQ. Trimming took off 1 base at V and 3 bases at J, with 7 bases between the two ends. The CDR3 consists of 13 residues. The chain's CDR3 is CASSLEQFYEQYF. The CDR3 DNA follows: TGTGCCAGCAGCTTAGAACAGTTCTACGAGCAGTACTTC.

The chain links TRBV7-3 to TRBJ2-7, with 11 bases matching TRBD2. V shed 5 bases and J 3 bases; nucleotides not matched to a gene: 12. Germline CDR1 reads SGHTA; CDR2 reads FQGTGA. The CDR3 runs 17 residues. The CDR3 coding sequence is TGTGCCAGCAGCCCAGGACTAGCGGGTAGAGGGGACTACGAGCAGTACTTC. Translation: CASSPGLAGRGDYEQYF.

The genes are TRBV5-4 and TRBJ2-3; 12 bases are shared with TRBD1. This CDR3 has 18 amino acids. The germline gives CDR1 SGHNT, CDR2 YYREEE (reference sequence). With 4 bases clipped from V and 4 bases from J, the junction kept 13 bases outside the gene matches. In DNA, the CDR3 is TGTGCCAGCAGCGGGGGGACAGGGGGCGCCGAGTTGTCAGATACGCAGTATTTT. Its translation is CASSGGTGGAELSDTQYF.

To note about this clone: This specimen includes other DNA sequences encoding the same CDR3. This chain joins TRBV4-1 and TRBJ2-7; no clear D gene. V lost 0 bases, J lost 2 bases, and 8 bases lay in between. The germline gives CDR1 MGHRA, CDR2 YSYEKL. The CDR3 is 14 amino acids. CDR3 region: CASSQDPGTYEQYF. The CDR3 region has the DNA TGCGCCAGCAGCCAAGATCCCGGAACCTACGAGCAGTACTTC.

This chain connects TRBV27 to TRBJ2-7; D remains unclear. The CDR3 contains 13 residues. With 6 bases removed from V and 3 bases from J, the gap between germline ends came to 12 bases. CDR1 is MNHEY, CDR2 SMNVEV, per germline (reference sequence). CDR3 DNA: TGTGCCAGCAGAGGCCTTGACCGCTACGAGCAGTACTTC. Its translation: CASRGLDRYEQYF.

The J gene is TRBJ2-2, the V gene TRBV7-2; no reliable D call. Germline lookup yields CDR1 SGHTA and CDR2 FQGNSA. The CDR3 loop spans 13 amino acids. The germline V and J ends were trimmed by 4 bases and 0 bases, with 3 bases remaining between them. The CDR3, as DNA: TGTGCCAGCAGCTCTCCGAACACCGGGGAGCTGTTTTTT. Its protein product is CASSSPNTGELFF.

The chain uses TRBV29-1 and TRBJ2-5; D uncertain. This CDR3 comprises 14 residues. Trimming cost V 8 bases and J 5 bases, with 21 bases left between them. Germline values: CDR1 SQVTM, CDR2 ANQGSEA. This chain's CDR3 is CSICLISLGETQYF. The DNA for the CDR3 is TGCAGCATCTGTCTAATCAGCCTCGGGGAGACCCAGTACTTC. The full variable domain, completed using reference TRBV29-1 and TRBJ2-5, is SAVISQKPSRDICQRGTSLTIQCQVDSQVTMMFWYRQQPGQSLTLIATANQGSEATYESGFVIDKFPISRPNLTFSTLTVSNMSPEDSSIYLCSICLISLGETQYFGPGTRLLVL.

The chain is built from TRBV11-3 and TRBJ2-7; 9 bases align to TRBD2. The CDR3 spans 14 residues. Germline V gene sequence: CDR1 SGHNT, CDR2 YENEEA. Trimming at V came to 3 bases and at J to 3 bases, leaving 3 bases not matched to a gene. CDR3 DNA sequence: TGTGCCAGCAGCTTCGGTAGCGGGAGCTACGAGCAGTACTTC. Translated, it gives CASSFGSGSYEQYF.

This clone was recorded only once. V and J are TRBV9 and TRBJ2-3, with D perhaps matching TRBD2 (5 bases). Trimming took off 4 bases at V and 0 bases at J, with 12 bases between the two ends. CDR3 length equals 15 residues. Per germline, CDR1 SGDLS and CDR2 YYNGEE. The CDR3 loop is CASSRERTSTDTQYF. The CDR3 DNA reads as TGTGCCAGCAGCCGTGAACGGACTAGCACAGATACGCAGTATTTT.

This clone appeared a single time. V and J are TRBV7-9 and TRBJ2-2; 7 bases fit TRBD1. CDR1 and CDR2 (germline): SEHNR, FQNEAQ (reference sequence). The trim removed 5 bases at V and 0 bases at J, leaving 6 bases unmatched. The length of the CDR3 is 16 residues. The CDR3 sequence: CASSTPGQTNTGELFF. CDR3 nucleotides: TGTGCCAGCAGCACGCCGGGACAGACGAACACCGGGGAGCTGTTTTTT.

The CDR3 DNA reads as TGTGCCAGCAGCGCCGGGGAGAGCTCCTACAATGAGCAGTTCTTC. It codes for CASSAGESSYNEQFF. The V gene is TRBV11-2, the J gene TRBJ2-1; a possible D gene is TRBD2 (5 bases). The CDR3 is 15 residues long. Germline assignment: CDR1 SGHAT and CDR2 FQNNGV. Trimming cost V 5 bases and J 0 bases, with 11 bases left between them.

CDR3 loop: CASSVVAGVNEQFF. Here the CDR3 DNA reads TGTGCCAGCAGCGTAGTCGCGGGAGTTAATGAGCAGTTCTTC. The chain couples TRBV9 to TRBJ2-1, with 7 bases matching TRBD2. Germline assignment: CDR1 SGDLS and CDR2 YYNGEE. There are 14 residues in the CDR3. J lost 7 bases, V lost 0 bases, and 4 bases had no gene match. The whole variable domain, filled in from reference TRBV9 and TRBJ2-1, reads DSGVTQTPKHLITATGQRVTLRCSPRSGDLSVYWYQQSLDQGLQFLIQYYNGEERAKGNILERFSAQQFPDLHSELNLSSLELGDSALYFCASSVVAGVNEQFFGPGTRLTVL.

The chain joins TRBV18 to TRBJ2-6; 7 bases are shared with TRBD1. V lost 4 bases to trimming and J lost 2 bases; unmatched junction nucleotides: 2. This CDR3 has 15 amino acids. Germline assignment: CDR1 KGHSH and CDR2 LQKENI. The CDR3 loop reads CASSHTGAGANVLTF. CDR3 DNA sequence: TGTGCCAGCTCACATACAGGGGCTGGGGCCAACGTCCTGACTTTC.

This chain links TRBV7-9 with TRBJ2-5, with D perhaps TRBD1 or TRBD2 (5 bases each). Trimming took 5 bases from V and 4 from J, leaving 17 bases between them. Germline values: CDR1 SEHNR, CDR2 FQNEAQ (reference sequence). The CDR3 loop spans 15 amino acids. The CDR3 loop is CASSPKGIARETQYF. Written as DNA, the CDR3 is TGTGCCAGCAGCCCGAAGGGGATAGCGAGAGAGACCCAGTACTTC. Together with reference TRBV7-9 and TRBJ2-5, the CDR3 gives the full variable domain: DTGVSQNPRHKITKRGQNVTFRCDPISEHNRLYWYRQTLGQGPEFLTYFQNEAQLEKSRLLSDRFSAERPKGSFSTLEIQRTEQGDSAMYLCASSPKGIARETQYFGPGTRLLVL.

This sequence joins TRBV9 and TRBJ2-1; a weak D match, TRBD2 (6 bases). From germline, CDR1 is SGDLS and CDR2 YYNGEE. Between the trimmed V and J ends, which lost 3 bases and 7 bases, there was a span of 23 bases. The CDR3 extends over 17 amino acids. The CDR3 sequence: CASSERSRELGGNEQFF. CDR3 in DNA: TGTGCCAGCAGCGAGAGGAGTAGGGAGCTCGGGGGTAATGAGCAGTTCTTC.

In this sample, this clone turned up once. The CDR3 loop is CASRMGRKNTEAFF. CDR3 DNA sequence: TGTGCCAGCAGAATGGGACGGAAGAACACTGAAGCTTTCTTT. This chain links TRBV28 with TRBJ1-1, with D tentatively TRBD1 (5 bases). Trimming pared 6 bases from V and 1 base from J, leaving 12 bases between. CDR1 and CDR2 (germline): MDHEN, SYDVKM. The CDR3 is 14 amino acids.

The chain joins TRBV10-3 to TRBJ2-1, with D perhaps matching TRBD1 or TRBD2 (5 bases each). Germline V lookup: CDR1 ENHRY, CDR2 SYGVKD. CDR3 size: 16 residues. Trimming cost V 0 bases and J 0 bases, with 9 bases left between them. The CDR3 reads CAISESAGSSYNEQFF. In DNA form, the CDR3 reads TGTGCCATCAGTGAGTCAGCAGGGAGCTCCTACAATGAGCAGTTCTTC.

The J gene is TRBJ2-5, the V gene TRBV7-2; D is uncertain. This CDR3 has 14 residues. CDR1 is SGHTA, CDR2 FQGNSA, per germline. V was clipped by 5 bases and J by 3 bases, with 13 bases between them. The CDR3 DNA sequence: TGTGCCAGCAGCCTCCCGATGGGTGAAGAGACCCAGTACTTC. It translates to CASSLPMGEETQYF.

The chain links TRBV15 to TRBJ1-5; no clear D. The V gene's germline CDR1 is LNHNV and CDR2 YYDKDF (reference sequence). The CDR3 covers 16 residues. Trimming left V 3 bases short and J 6 bases short, with 18 bases between. In nucleotides, the CDR3 is TGTGCCACCAGCAGGAGTACACCGTCGACGACTCAGCCCCAGCATTTT. Translation: CATSRSTPSTTQPQHF. Combining the CDR3 with reference TRBV15 and TRBJ1-5 gives the whole variable domain DAMVIQNPRYQVTQFGKPVTLSCSQTLNHNVMYWYQQKSSQAPKLLFHYYDKDFNNEADTPDNFQSRRPNTSFCFLDIRSPGLGDTAMYLCATSRSTPSTTQPQHFGDGTRLSIL.

The rearrangement links TRBV6-1 to TRBJ1-1; weak D call: TRBD1 (5 bases). The length of the CDR3 is 15 residues. Trimming shortened V by 3 bases and J by 6 bases, and 17 bases separated the two germline ends. Germline assignment: CDR1 MNHNS and CDR2 SASEGT. CDR3 sequence (DNA): TGTGCCAGCAGTGACCCTACTCGGGGCAGACCTGAAGCTTTCTTT. It specifies CASSDPTRGRPEAFF.

The chain carries TRBV30 and TRBJ2-2; D remains ambiguous. The V gene lost 4 bases and the J gene lost 4 bases, with 10 bases spanning the gap. Germline CDR1 is GTSNPN and CDR2 is SVGIG (reference sequence). This CDR3 has 13 amino acids. The CDR3 nucleotides are TGTGCCTGGACGTTTTCGGGCACCGGGGAGCTGTTTTTT. As protein: CAWTFSGTGELFF.